This T cell receptor beta chain is from a study of blood T cell repertoires in COVID-19. The germline CDR1 and CDR2 sequences are SGHRS and YFSETQ. This CDR3 has 13 residues. V was clipped by 6 bases and J by 0 bases, with 8 bases between them. The assay was immunoSEQ multiplex PCR, and TCRdb's table has in-frame clones only and misses some. The table records more than 110,000 clones, 75% to 85% of them present only once. The sequence came from a man in his fifties with acute or convalescent COVID-19. Sequenced input: peripheral blood. V is TRBV5-1 and J is TRBJ2-3; no definite D call. The CDR3, as DNA: TGCGCCAGCACCCTCAGGAGCACAGATACGCAGTATTTT. Protein sequence: CASTLRSTDTQYF.